These 15 T cell receptor beta chains were all obtained from the same sample, sequenced in a study of T cells in Graves' hyperthyroidism and ophthalmopathy. Amplified regions were TCR beta CDR3 sequences from RNA transcripts. TCR CDR3 regions were first amplified by RT-PCR with HTBI primers. TCRdb ran MiXCR on the multiplex PCR reads and lists one entry per CDR3 protein. Of approximately 610,000 distinct CDR3 sequences listed, about 15% are singletons. Sequencing was carried out using blood. These receptor sequences come from a woman aged 40 to 50 with Graves' ophthalmopathy.

This clonotype was seen many times. The genes are TRBV6-2 or TRBV6-3 and TRBJ2-7; D is unclear. The V and J ends lost 5 bases and 4 bases respectively, with 18 bases between them. The CDR3 runs 15 residues. The germline V gene has CDR1 MNHEY and CDR2 SVGEGT. CDR3 sequence reads: CASSTPGTIRYEQYF. The DNA of the CDR3 is TGTGCCAGCAGTACCCCGGGTACCATCAGGTACGAGCAGTACTTC.

This clonotype was found a few times. This sequence joins TRBV7-9 and TRBJ2-4; the D is unclear. CDR3 length equals 15 residues. V was trimmed by 1 base and J by 2 bases, leaving 9 bases between them. CDR1 and CDR2 from the germline V gene are SEHNR and FQNEAQ (reference sequence). The CDR3 protein is CASSLDGGSKNIQYF. The DNA of the CDR3 is TGTGCCAGCAGCTTAGATGGCGGCTCCAAAAACATTCAGTACTTC.

This clonotype was seen many times. The chain uses TRBV27 and TRBJ2-2; no definite D call. In germline, CDR1 is MNHEY, CDR2 SMNVEV (reference sequence). This CDR3 contains 14 residues. V shed 4 bases and J shed 1 base, with 7 bases lying between them. The CDR3 protein is CASSWGLNTGELFF. The CDR3 DNA reads TGTGCCAGCAGTTGGGGATTGAACACCGGGGAGCTGTTTTTT.

The table lists this clonotype with many counts. This chain connects TRBV6-1 to TRBJ1-3; no reliable D call. The germline gives CDR1 MNHNS, CDR2 SASEGT. The CDR3 has 16 residues. The germline V and J ends were trimmed by 7 bases and 0 bases, with 16 bases remaining between them. The DNA for the CDR3 is TGTGCCAGCAACGTAGACGGTAGAAACTCTGGAAACACCATATATTTT. Translation gives CASNVDGRNSGNTIYF.

This clonotype was detected ten times or more. The V and J genes are TRBV20-1 and TRBJ1-2; TRBD1 might be the D (5 bases). CDR1 is DFQATT, CDR2 SNEGSKA, per germline (reference sequence). The CDR3 sequence is 13 residues long. Trimming removed 6 bases at V and 8 bases at J, with 19 bases between. CDR3 DNA: TGCAGTGCCGTCACCCGAGGGGCGGGGGGCTACACCTTC. As protein: CSAVTRGAGGYTF.

This clonotype occurred a few times. The rearrangement joins TRBV3-1 to TRBJ2-7, with D uncertain. With 2 bases removed from V and 7 bases from J, the gap between germline ends came to 9 bases. The CDR3 contains 12 residues. In germline, CDR1 is LGHDT, CDR2 YNNKEL (reference sequence). The CDR3 DNA reads TGTGCCAGCAGCCAATCATCCCGGGAGCAGTACTTC. Amino acids: CASSQSSREQYF.

This clonotype was picked up a small number of times. The genes are TRBV27 and TRBJ2-2; tentatively, D is TRBD1 (6 bases). The V end was cut by 4 bases, the J end by 6 bases, with 12 bases between. Germline CDR1 is MNHEY and CDR2 is SMNVEV (reference sequence). The CDR3 loop spans 14 amino acids. The DNA of the CDR3 is TGTGCCAGCAGTTGGCAGGGGAAGGCCGGGGAGCTGTTTTTT. It specifies CASSWQGKAGELFF.

This clonotype was seen at least ten times. One end of the junction fails to match germline, which may point to a read error. CDR3 loop: CASSYDPTTWIF. The DNA of the CDR3 is TGTGCCAGCAGTTACGACCCTACGACGTGGATCTTT. V gene TRBV7-2 combines with J gene TRBJ1-1, with no clear D. The CDR3 consists of 12 residues. CDR1 SGHTA and CDR2 FQGNSA come from the germline V gene.

This clonotype occurred many times. The V call is TRBV7-6, the J call TRBJ2-7, with D perhaps TRBD1 (5 bases). Trimming took off 1 base at V and 7 bases at J, with 11 bases between the two ends. The CDR3 has 13 amino acids. Germline lookup yields CDR1 SGHVS and CDR2 FNYEAQ. CDR3 protein: CASSLEGEGEQYF. CDR3 DNA: TGTGCCAGCAGCTTAGAAGGGGAAGGGGAGCAGTACTTC. Full variable domain (rest looked up from reference TRBV7-6 and TRBJ2-7): GAGVSQSPRYKVTKRGQDVALRCDPISGHVSLYWYRQALGQGPEFLTYFNYEAQQDKSGLPNDRFSAERPEGSISTLTIQRTEQRDSAMYRCASSLEGEGEQYFGPGTRLTVT.

This clonotype has ten or more counts. V and J are TRBV27 and TRBJ1-2; D perhaps matches TRBD1 (5 bases). The CDR3 sequence is 14 residues long. The V end lost 8 bases, the J end lost 5 bases, and 18 bases lay between the germline ends. Germline values: CDR1 MNHEY, CDR2 SMNVEV (reference sequence). CDR3 bases: TGTGCCAGCTGCTCCTCCACAGGCACTTATGGCTACACCTTC. Translation gives CASCSSTGTYGYTF.

This clonotype was seen at least ten times. This chain joins TRBV19 and TRBJ1-1, with TRBD1 matching 10 bases. The CDR3 runs to 14 residues. The J segment lost 0 bases and the V segment lost 6 bases, leaving 1 base of the junction unmatched. Germline V gene lookup returns CDR1 LNHDA and CDR2 SQIVND (reference sequence). The CDR3 DNA reads TGTGCCAGTAGGGACAGGGGGGTGAACACTGAAGCTTTCTTT. It encodes CASRDRGVNTEAFF.

This clonotype was picked up a small number of times. V gene TRBV6-2 or TRBV6-3 combines with J gene TRBJ2-4; the D is unclear. Per germline, CDR1 MNHEY and CDR2 SVGEGT. The ends were cut back, 0 bases at V and 8 bases at J, with 14 bases in the middle. The CDR3 consists of 15 residues. The CDR3 here is CASSYSIGLGDIQYF. CDR3 DNA sequence: TGTGCCAGCAGTTACTCGATCGGGTTAGGCGACATTCAGTACTTC.

This clonotype was counted at least ten times. This rearrangement joins TRBV6-2 or TRBV6-3 to TRBJ2-7; 11 bases agree with TRBD2. J was trimmed by 3 bases and V by 11 bases; bases with no gene match: 6. The germline V gene encodes CDR1 MNHEY and CDR2 SVGEGT. The CDR3 consists of 13 residues. The CDR3 reads CAAGTSGRYEQYF. DNA for the CDR3: TGTGCCGCGGGGACTAGCGGCCGCTACGAGCAGTACTTC.

V and J are TRBV11-2 and TRBJ2-3; TRBD2 matches at 7 bases. Germline lookup yields CDR1 SGHAT and CDR2 FQNNGV. The CDR3 length is 15 residues. V was pared by 2 bases and J by 4 bases, with 6 bases of the junction left unmatched. The CDR3 coding sequence is TGTGCCAGCAGCTTATGGCAGCGGGATTCAGATACGCAGTATTTT. This encodes CASSLWQRDSDTQYF.

This clonotype was recorded many times. The rearrangement joins TRBV12-3 or TRBV12-4 to TRBJ2-7; a possible D gene is TRBD1 (6 bases). V lost 6 bases to trimming and J lost 0 bases, with 9 bases between them. This CDR3 region has 13 residues. The CDR3 sequence is CASRQDSSYEQYF. As DNA, the CDR3 is TGTGCCAGCAGGCAGGACAGCTCCTACGAGCAGTACTTC.